The sequence of this TCR beta chain was determined in a study of T cells in Graves' hyperthyroidism and ophthalmopathy. Whole-study findings and limits: Researchers found most expanded thyroid clonotypes above 0.001 in blood as well.

V was shortened by 0 bases and J by 4 bases, with 10 bases between the two germline ends. The CDR3 loop spans 14 amino acids. The V gene's germline CDR1 is MNHEY and CDR2 SVGEGT. TCR beta CDR3 regions were amplified from RNA transcripts. The TCR CDR3 first-round RT-PCR relied on the HTBI primer set. TCRdb reprocessed the multiplex PCR reads via MiXCR and lists one record per CDR3 protein. The sample records hundreds of thousands of distinct CDR3 sequences, approximately 25% being singletons. Uncontrolled infection, other autoimmune disease, pregnancy or lactation led to exclusion. This clonotype was observed at least ten times. The antigen is undetermined.

Source material: blood. The TCR was taken from a woman between 40 and 55 years old with Graves' ophthalmopathy. The V gene is TRBV6-2 or TRBV6-3, the J gene TRBJ2-7; D is undetermined. CDR3 amino acids: CASSYSSGFYEQYF. CDR3 sequence (DNA): TGTGCCAGCAGTTACTCGTCAGGCTTTTACGAGCAGTACTTC.